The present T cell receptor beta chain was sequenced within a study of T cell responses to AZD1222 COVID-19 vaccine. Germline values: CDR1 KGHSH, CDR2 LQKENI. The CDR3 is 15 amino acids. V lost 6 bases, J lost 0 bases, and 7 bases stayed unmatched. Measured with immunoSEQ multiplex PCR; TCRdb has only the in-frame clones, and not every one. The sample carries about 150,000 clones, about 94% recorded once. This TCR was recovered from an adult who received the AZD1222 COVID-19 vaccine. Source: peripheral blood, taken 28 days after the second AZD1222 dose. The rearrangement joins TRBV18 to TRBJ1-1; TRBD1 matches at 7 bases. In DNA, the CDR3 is TGTGCCAGCTCCCATGCGACAGGGCTGAACACTGAAGCTTTCTTT. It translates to CASSHATGLNTEAFF.